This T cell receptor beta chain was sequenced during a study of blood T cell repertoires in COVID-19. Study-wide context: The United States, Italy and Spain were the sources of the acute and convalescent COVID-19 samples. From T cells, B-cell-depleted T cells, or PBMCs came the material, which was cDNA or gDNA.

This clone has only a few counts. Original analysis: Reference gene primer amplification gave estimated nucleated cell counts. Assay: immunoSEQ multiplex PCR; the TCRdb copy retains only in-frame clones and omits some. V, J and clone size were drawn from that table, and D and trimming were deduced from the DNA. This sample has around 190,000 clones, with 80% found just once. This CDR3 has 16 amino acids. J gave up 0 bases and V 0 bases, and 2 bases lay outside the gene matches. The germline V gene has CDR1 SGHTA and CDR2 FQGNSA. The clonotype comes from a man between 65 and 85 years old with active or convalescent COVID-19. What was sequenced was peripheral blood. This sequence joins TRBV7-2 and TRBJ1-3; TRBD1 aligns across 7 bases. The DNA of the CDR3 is TGTGCCAGCAGCTTAGCCTGGGACAGCTCTGGAAACACCATATATTTT. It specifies CASSLAWDSSGNTIYF.